This TCR beta chain was recovered during a study of blood T cell repertoires in COVID-19. Measured with immunoSEQ multiplex PCR; TCRdb has only the in-frame clones, and not every one. This sample yields some 200,000 clones, of which around 82% are seen a single time; around 3% belongs to the top ten. CDR1 and CDR2 (germline): SGHAT, FQNNGV. CDR3 length: 16 amino acids. J gave up 3 bases and V 3 bases, and 5 bases lay outside the gene matches. This receptor was identified in a woman aged 30 to 39 who had recovered from COVID-19. J is TRBJ2-2 and V is TRBV11-2; 9 nucleotides line up with TRBD2. Sequencing was carried out using peripheral blood. CDR3 loop: CASSFPQRGDTGELFF. CDR3 sequence (DNA): TGTGCCAGCAGCTTCCCCCAGCGGGGGGACACCGGGGAGCTGTTTTTT.